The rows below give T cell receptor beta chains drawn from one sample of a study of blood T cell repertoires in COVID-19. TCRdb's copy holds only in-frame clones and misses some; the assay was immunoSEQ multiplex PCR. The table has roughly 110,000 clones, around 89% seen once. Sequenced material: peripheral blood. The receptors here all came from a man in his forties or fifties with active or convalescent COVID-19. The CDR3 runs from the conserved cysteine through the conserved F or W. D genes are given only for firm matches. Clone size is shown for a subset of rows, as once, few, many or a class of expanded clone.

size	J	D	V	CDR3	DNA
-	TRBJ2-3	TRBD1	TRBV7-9	CASSLDRGHTDTQYF	TGTGCCAGCAGCTTGGACAGGGGCCACACAGATACGCAGTATTTT
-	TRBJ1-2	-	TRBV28	CASRTNEGYTF	TGTGCCAGCAGGACTAACGAGGGCTACACCTTC
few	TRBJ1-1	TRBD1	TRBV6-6	CASTYRGIEAFF	TGTGCCAGCACCTACAGGGGGATTGAAGCTTTCTTT
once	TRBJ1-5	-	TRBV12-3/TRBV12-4	CASSWMGAQPQHF	TGTGCCAGCAGTTGGATGGGGGCTCAGCCCCAGCATTTT
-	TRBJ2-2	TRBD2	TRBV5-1	CASTILAGVGGELFF	TGCGCCAGCACCATACTAGCGGGAGTGGGCGGGGAGCTGTTTTTT
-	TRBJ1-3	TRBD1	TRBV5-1	CASSNDVTGAGNTIYF	TGCGCCAGCAGCAACGATGTTACAGGGGCTGGAAACACCATATATTTT
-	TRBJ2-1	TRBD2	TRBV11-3	CATTGLAGGLSHEQFF	TGTGCCACTACAGGACTAGCGGGAGGTTTGTCCCATGAGCAGTTCTTC
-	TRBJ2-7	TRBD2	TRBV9	CASSEDIAGEQYF	TGTGCCAGCAGCGAAGACATAGCGGGAGAGCAGTACTTC
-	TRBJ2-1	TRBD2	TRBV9	CASSGESGRAYNEQFF	TGTGCCAGCAGCGGAGAGAGCGGGAGGGCCTACAATGAGCAGTTCTTC
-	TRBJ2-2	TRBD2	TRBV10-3	CATMSSGRANGELFF	TGTGCCACCATGTCTAGCGGGAGGGCCAACGGGGAGCTGTTTTTT